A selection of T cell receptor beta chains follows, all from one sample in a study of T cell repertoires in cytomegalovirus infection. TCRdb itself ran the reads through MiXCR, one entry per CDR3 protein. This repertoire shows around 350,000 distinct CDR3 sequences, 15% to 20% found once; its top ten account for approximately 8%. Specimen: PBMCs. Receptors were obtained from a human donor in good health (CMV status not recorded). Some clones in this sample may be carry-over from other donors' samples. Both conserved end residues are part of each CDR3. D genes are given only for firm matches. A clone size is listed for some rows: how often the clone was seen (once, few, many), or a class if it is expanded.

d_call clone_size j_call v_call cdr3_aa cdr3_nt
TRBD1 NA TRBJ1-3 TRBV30 CAWKGTASGNTIYF TGTGCCTGGAAAGGGACAGCCTCTGGAAACACCATATATTTT
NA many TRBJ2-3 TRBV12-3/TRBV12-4 CASTVFGDTQYF TGTGCCAGCACCGTTTTTGGGGATACGCAGTATTTT
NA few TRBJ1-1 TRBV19 CASSRQGGMNTEAFF TGTGCCAGTAGTAGGCAGGGAGGGATGAACACTGAAGCTTTCTTT
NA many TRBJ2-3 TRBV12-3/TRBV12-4 CASTRVPTDTQYF TGTGCCAGCACCAGAGTCCCAACAGATACGCAGTATTTT
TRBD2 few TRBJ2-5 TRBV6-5 CASSLSGTQETQYF TGTGCCAGCAGTCTCAGCGGGACTCAAGAGACCCAGTACTTC
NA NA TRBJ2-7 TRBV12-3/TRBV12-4 CASSLPGIGSYEQYF TGTGCCAGCAGTTTACCGGGGATTGGTTCCTACGAGCAGTACTTC
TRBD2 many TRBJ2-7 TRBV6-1 CASSPTRRTSGGHEQYF TGTGCCAGCAGTCCAACCCGACGGACTAGCGGGGGACACGAGCAGTACTTC
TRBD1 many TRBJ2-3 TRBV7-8 CASSSPRDRAADTQYF TGTGCCAGCAGCTCCCCAAGGGACAGGGCCGCAGATACGCAGTATTTT
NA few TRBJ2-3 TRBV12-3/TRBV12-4 CASSLDPGGTDTQYF TGTGCCAGCAGTTTAGACCCAGGGGGCACAGATACGCAGTATTTT
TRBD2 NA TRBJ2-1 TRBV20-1 CSAGGTSGSRGDEQFF TGCAGTGCTGGAGGGACTAGCGGGTCCCGAGGTGATGAGCAGTTCTTC
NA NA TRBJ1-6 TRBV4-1 CASSHPGGRRGAPLHF TGTGCCAGCAGCCATCCCGGGGGGCGGAGAGGGGCACCCCTCCACTTT
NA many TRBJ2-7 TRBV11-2 CASSLAGGRFYSYEQYF TGTGCCAGCAGCTTAGCCGGGGGCAGGTTCTACTCCTACGAGCAGTACTTC
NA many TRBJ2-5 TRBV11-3 CASNSMGGVTQETQYF TGTGCCAGCAACTCCATGGGGGGCGTGACTCAAGAGACCCAGTACTTC
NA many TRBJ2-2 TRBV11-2 CASGLTGELFF TGTGCCAGCGGGCTCACCGGGGAGCTGTTTTTT
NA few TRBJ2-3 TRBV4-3 CASSQVYGNTDTQYF TGCGCCAGCAGCCAAGTATACGGAAACACAGATACGCAGTATTTT
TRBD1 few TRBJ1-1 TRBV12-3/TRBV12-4 CASSLQGAPTNTEAFF TGTGCCAGCAGTTTACAGGGGGCTCCTACGAACACTGAAGCTTTCTTT
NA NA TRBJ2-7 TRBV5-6 CASSLVGRTAASYEQYF TGTGCCAGCAGCTTAGTAGGAAGGACAGCAGCATCCTACGAGCAGTACTTC
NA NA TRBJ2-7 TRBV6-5 CASSSPRDTYEQYF TGTGCCAGCAGTTCACCCCGGGACACCTACGAGCAGTACTTC
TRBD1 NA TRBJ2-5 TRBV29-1 CSVRQGSVETQYF TGCAGCGTACGACAGGGATCGGTAGAGACCCAGTACTTC
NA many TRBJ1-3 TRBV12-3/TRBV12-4 CASSSTYSGNTIYF TGTGCCAGCAGCTCGACATACTCTGGAAACACCATATATTTT